A single sample gave rise to the 23 T cell receptor beta chains below, sequenced in a study of blood T cells in healthy people across ages. A sample-barcoded 5' primer and a J-beta primer mix were used in a second PCR of roughly 7 to 11 cycles. TCRdb independently ran MiXCR on the 5' RACE reads; one entry per CDR3 protein. The sample has around 670,000 distinct CDR3 sequences, approximately 30% seen once; the top ten hold around a sixth. Sample: blood. The receptor source for this set is a woman of 80 years or more in good health.

There are many counts of this clonotype. The rearrangement joins TRBV6-5 to TRBJ2-1, with TRBD2 identical over 11 bases. CDR1 is MNHEY, CDR2 SVGAGI, per germline. This CDR3 region has 16 residues. Trimming at V came to 1 base and at J to 9 bases, leaving 8 bases not matched to a gene. CDR3 nucleotide sequence: TGTGCCAGCAGTTACTTCTGGGGTAGCGGGGGGGGTGAGCAGTTCTTC. Its protein is CASSYFWGSGGGEQFF.

This clonotype has ten or more counts. The CDR3 region is CSAVDRRQFF. The CDR3 DNA reads TGCAGTGCCGTTGACAGGAGGCAGTTCTTC. The rearrangement joins TRBV20-1 to TRBJ2-1; a possible D gene is TRBD1 (6 bases). CDR3 length equals 10 residues. Looked up from germline, CDR1 is DFQATT and CDR2 is SNEGSKA (reference sequence). Deletions cut 6 bases from V and 12 bases from J, with 12 bases between.

In regard to this clonotype: A much larger clone lies a single base off, so this may be a read error. J is TRBJ2-5 and V is TRBV11-2; the D gene could be TRBD1 or TRBD2 (6 bases each). The germline V gene has CDR1 SGHAT and CDR2 FQNNGV. The CDR3 is 16 residues long. CDR3 nucleotide sequence: TGTGCCGGCAGCTTCGCCCGACCGTCGGGGGCGGAGACCCAGTACTTC. This gives the protein CAGSFARPSGAETQYF.

This clonotype was seen at least ten times. This chain connects TRBV5-5 to TRBJ2-3; D is unclear. The germline V gene has CDR1 SGHKS and CDR2 YYEKEE (reference sequence). V lost 0 bases to trimming and J lost 1 base, with 15 bases between them. This CDR3 is 17 amino acids long. The CDR3 region is CASSLEGTPLRTDTQYF. The CDR3 bases are TGTGCCAGCAGCTTGGAGGGTACACCACTCCGCACAGATACGCAGTATTTT. The full variable domain, completed using reference TRBV5-5 and TRBJ2-3, is DAGVTQSPTHLIKTRGQQVTLRCSPISGHKSVSWYQQVLGQGPQFIFQYYEKEERGRGNFPDRFSARQFPNYSSELNVNALLLGDSALYLCASSLEGTPLRTDTQYFGPGTRLTVL.

This clonotype was recorded at least ten times. The V gene is TRBV5-4, the J gene TRBJ2-4, with D unresolved. Germline V gene lookup returns CDR1 SGHNT and CDR2 YYREEE (reference sequence). CDR3 length: 13 residues. The V end lost 3 bases, the J end lost 0 bases, and 4 bases lay between the germline ends. The CDR3, as DNA: TGTGCCAGCAGCTCCGAAGCCAAAAACATTCAGTACTTC. This sequence encodes CASSSEAKNIQYF.

This clonotype was recorded at least ten times. V usage is TRBV5-1 and J usage is TRBJ2-6; D is uncertain. Trimming took off 2 bases at V and 0 bases at J, with 6 bases between the two ends. The CDR3 sequence is 15 residues long. The germline gives CDR1 SGHRS, CDR2 YFSETQ. CDR3 DNA sequence: TGCGCCAGCAGCTTCGGTGGCTCTGGGGCCAACGTCCTGACTTTC. Its protein is CASSFGGSGANVLTF.

A word on this clonotype: With a much larger clone just one base away, this may be a read error. The rearrangement joins TRBV12-3 or TRBV12-4 to TRBJ2-3, with 9 positions matching TRBD1. This CDR3 region has 16 residues. CDR3 region: CASSLSDRGESDAQYF. In DNA, the CDR3 is TGTGCCAGCAGTTTATCAGACAGGGGGGAGTCAGATGCGCAGTATTTT.

This clonotype showed up just a few times. The CDR3 sequence is CASSLAGIHSGANVLTF. Written as DNA, the CDR3 is TGTGCCAGCAGCTTGGCAGGAATACACTCTGGGGCCAACGTCCTGACTTTC. The rearrangement links TRBV5-6 to TRBJ2-6; D is unclear. The V end was cut by 0 bases, the J end by 0 bases, with 10 bases between. CDR1 and CDR2 (germline): SGHDT, YYEEEE. The CDR3 runs to 17 residues.

The V gene is TRBV30, the J gene TRBJ1-1; 7 nucleotides line up with TRBD1. Unmatched junction bases numbered 11, after V lost 3 bases and J lost 4 bases. The CDR3 contains 15 residues. Per germline, CDR1 GTSNPN and CDR2 SVGIG (reference sequence). CDR3 protein: CAWSRRGGTGTEAFF. CDR3 nucleotides: TGTGCCTGGAGCAGGCGAGGGGGCACTGGCACTGAAGCTTTCTTT.

This clonotype was detected many times. The chain employs TRBV9 and TRBJ1-2, with 7 bases identical to TRBD1. J was trimmed by 1 base and V by 3 bases; bases with no gene match: 3. Germline CDR1 is SGDLS and CDR2 is YYNGEE. This CDR3 spans 14 amino acids. CDR3 coding DNA: TGTGCCAGCAGCGAAGACAGGGATAACTATGGCTACACCTTC. It codes for CASSEDRDNYGYTF.

This clonotype was seen repeatedly, ten times or more. The chain employs TRBV6-2 or TRBV6-3 and TRBJ1-2; D is unclear. The V end was cut by 7 bases, the J end by 0 bases, with 15 bases between. The CDR3 totals 15 residues. CDR1 is MNHEY and CDR2 is SVGEGT in the germline V gene. This CDR3 reads CASTPTGRTNYGYTF. In DNA form, the CDR3 reads TGTGCCAGCACCCCTACTGGCAGGACTAACTATGGCTACACCTTC.

The chain has TRBV14 and TRBJ2-1, with a tentative D call TRBD1 (5 bases). The V and J ends lost 1 base and 6 bases respectively, with 10 bases between them. The germline gives CDR1 SGHDN, CDR2 FVKESK. CDR3 length equals 14 residues. The CDR3 is CASSQVDSINEQFF. The CDR3 DNA reads as TGTGCCAGCAGCCAAGTAGACAGTATCAATGAGCAGTTCTTC.

This clonotype was seen ten or more times. The chain uses TRBV3-1 and TRBJ1-2; D not certain. The CDR3 length is 15 residues. Germline assignment: CDR1 LGHDT and CDR2 YNNKEL (reference sequence). V lost 1 base, J lost 7 bases, and 16 bases lay in between. CDR3 bases: TGTGCCAGCAGCCAAGTTTCCGCGATTACGCGTGGCTACACCTTC. Translation gives CASSQVSAITRGYTF.

Here the CDR3 DNA reads TGTGCCAGCAGCGCCTCCGGGACAGGGCATCAGCCCCAGCATTTT. Protein product: CASSASGTGHQPQHF. The rearrangement links TRBV7-9 to TRBJ1-5, with TRBD1 identical over 9 bases. V shed 5 bases, J shed 5 bases, and the junction held 7 bases outside the gene matches. Looked up from germline, CDR1 is SEHNR and CDR2 is FQNEAQ (reference sequence). This CDR3 spans 15 amino acids.

This clonotype has at least ten counts. The chain recombines TRBV6-1 with TRBJ2-3; perhaps TRBD2 as D (5 bases). Germline CDR1 reads MNHNS; CDR2 reads SASEGT. Trimming removed 7 bases at V and 2 bases at J, with 13 bases between. The CDR3 has 14 amino acids. CDR3 nucleotide sequence: TGTGCCAGCATCGTCCCGGGGAACACAGATACGCAGTATTTT. This encodes CASIVPGNTDTQYF.

V is TRBV2 and J is TRBJ2-2; 7 bases agree with TRBD1. V dropped 8 bases and J dropped 4; count of bases not matched to a gene: 10. CDR1 and CDR2 from the germline V gene are SNHLY and FYNNEI. The CDR3 loop spans 15 amino acids. The CDR3 here is CASDLDRVFTGELFF. The CDR3 coding sequence is TGTGCCAGCGACCTAGACAGGGTGTTCACCGGGGAGCTGTTTTTT.

This clonotype showed up many times. This chain uses TRBV5-6 with TRBJ2-1; D unresolved. Germline CDR1 and CDR2: SGHDT and YYEEEE. CDR3 length: 16 residues. Trimming left V 3 bases short and J 0 bases short, with 13 bases between. Here the CDR3 reads CASSWVVGSSYNEQFF. DNA of the CDR3: TGTGCCAGCAGCTGGGTAGTGGGTAGCTCCTACAATGAGCAGTTCTTC.

This clonotype was found many times. A much bigger clone sits one base away, suggesting this may be a read error. The chain employs TRBV5-1 and TRBJ2-1; perhaps TRBD2 as D (6 bases). The tail of the sequence fits TRBJ2-7 better, so the J call may be wrong. This CDR3 region has 15 residues. CDR1 SGHRS and CDR2 YFSETQ come from the germline V gene. CDR3 bases: TGTGCCAGCAGCTTGGAGGGCAGCTCCTACAATGAGCAGTACTTC. It yields the protein CASSLEGSSYNEQYF.

This clonotype was detected ten times or more. The gene calls are TRBV9 and TRBJ2-5; no clear D gene. CDR3 size: 14 residues. Germline CDR1 reads SGDLS; CDR2 reads YYNGEE. V was pared by 1 base and J by 7 bases, with 14 bases between. CDR3 nucleotides: TGTGCCAGCAGCGTAATGGCAGCCGTGGGGACCCAGTACTTC. Protein sequence: CASSVMAAVGTQYF.

This clonotype occurred many times. CDR3 nucleotides: TGTGCCAGCAGTCGAGCCCGGGACAGGGGCTCCTATGGCTACACCTTC. It translates to CASSRARDRGSYGYTF. The rearrangement links TRBV12-3 or TRBV12-4 to TRBJ1-2, with 10 bases that match TRBD1. The length of the CDR3 is 16 residues. The ends lost 5 bases at V and 4 bases at J; junction bases unmatched: 10.

This clonotype occurred many times. This chain connects TRBV7-2 to TRBJ2-3, with TRBD2 matching over 10 bases. The germline gives CDR1 SGHTA, CDR2 FQGNSA. The CDR3 has 15 residues. V was pared by 4 bases and J by 3 bases, with 4 bases of the junction left unmatched. CDR3 nucleotides: TGTGCCAGCAGCTACTCTAGCGGGGGTACAGATACGCAGTATTTT. The encoded protein is CASSYSSGGTDTQYF.

This clonotype has a handful of counts. This sequence joins TRBV12-3 or TRBV12-4 and TRBJ1-5; D unresolved. The CDR3 is made up of 14 amino acids. With 7 bases removed from V and 3 bases from J, the gap between germline ends came to 13 bases. CDR3 sequence: CASKQTDPNQPQHF. The CDR3, as DNA: TGTGCCAGCAAACAAACAGACCCCAATCAGCCCCAGCATTTT.

There are many counts of this clonotype. The rearrangement uses TRBV3-1 and TRBJ1-2; D is unclear. The CDR3 sequence is 14 residues long. Per the germline V gene, CDR1 is LGHDT and CDR2 is YNNKEL (reference sequence). The germline V and J ends were trimmed by 4 bases and 5 bases, with 14 bases remaining between them. The chain's CDR3 is CASSPRTVPYGYTF. The CDR3 DNA reads as TGTGCCAGCAGCCCCAGGACGGTCCCGTATGGCTACACCTTC.